Sequencing of this T cell receptor beta chain was carried out in a study of blood T cell repertoires in COVID-19. Turning to the study itself: Sources were T cells, B-cell-depleted T cells, or PBMCs; the material itself was cDNA or gDNA.

Germline CDR1 is PRHDT and CDR2 is FYEKMQ (reference sequence). The CDR3 runs to 16 residues. V was shortened by 0 bases and J by 0 bases, with 9 bases between the two germline ends. Patients in Seattle were enrolled during active infection, then followed longitudinally. Per the original methods: Reference gene primer amplification yielded estimated nucleated cell counts. Only in-frame clones appear in the TCRdb table, and some are missing; sequencing was by immunoSEQ multiplex PCR. V and J calls and clone size follow that table, whereas D and trimming were derived from the DNA. The table has just over 250,000 clones, 75% to 95% seen once.

What was sequenced was peripheral blood. The receptor was isolated from a person aged 18 to 29 with COVID-19, enrolled during active disease. The gene calls are TRBV13 and TRBJ1-3; no firm D call. The CDR3 region is CASSLGAGSSGNTIYF. CDR3 DNA sequence: TGTGCCAGCAGCTTAGGGGCGGGGAGCTCTGGAAACACCATATATTTT.